Presented here are 2 T cell receptor beta chains from one specimen sequenced in a study of prognosis after radiotherapy for stage I lung cancer. From genomic DNA, two-round multiplex PCR was used to amplify TCR beta CDR3. Primers specific to each TRBV and TRBJ gene were used in first-round PCR. TCRdb processed the multiplex PCR reads anew with MiXCR; each CDR3 protein has one entry. The sample shows fewer than 35,000 distinct CDR3 sequences, roughly 30% of them seen only once. The starting material was PBMCs, obtained before or after stereotactic body radiation therapy (not recorded which). These receptors came from a donor over 45 with non-small cell lung cancer.

About this clonotype: With a far larger clone one base away, a read error is the likely cause. This chain uses TRBV6-4 with TRBJ1-2; a weak D match, TRBD1 (6 bases). The CDR3 sequence is 19 residues long. Germline assignment: CDR1 MRHNA and CDR2 SNTAGT. Here the CDR3 reads CASSYSGAPGLIKDYGYTF. The CDR3 DNA reads as TGTGCCAGCAGTTACTCAGGGGCTCCCGGCCTCATTAAGGACTATGGCTACACCTTC.

This clonotype was counted at least ten times. The genes are TRBV20-1 and TRBJ1-2; D possibly corresponds to TRBD1 (5 bases). V gave up 0 bases and J gave up 4 bases, with 27 bases separating them. Looked up from germline, CDR1 is DFQATT and CDR2 is SNEGSKA (reference sequence). The CDR3 loop spans 19 amino acids. The CDR3 here is CSARDRPTGDLAGSYGYTF. In nucleotides, the CDR3 is TGCAGTGCTAGAGATCGTCCCACGGGGGACCTCGCGGGGAGCTATGGCTACACCTTC.